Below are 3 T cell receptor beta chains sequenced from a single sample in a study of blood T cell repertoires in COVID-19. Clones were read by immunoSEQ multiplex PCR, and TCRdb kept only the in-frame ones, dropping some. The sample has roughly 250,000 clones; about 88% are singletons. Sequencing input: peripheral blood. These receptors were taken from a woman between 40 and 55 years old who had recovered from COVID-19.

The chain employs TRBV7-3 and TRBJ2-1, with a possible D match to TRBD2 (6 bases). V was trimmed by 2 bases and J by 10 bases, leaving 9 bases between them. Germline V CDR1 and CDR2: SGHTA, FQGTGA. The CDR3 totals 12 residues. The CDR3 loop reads CASSLGGSEQFF. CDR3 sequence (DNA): TGTGCCAGCAGCTTAGGAGGGTCGGAGCAGTTCTTC.

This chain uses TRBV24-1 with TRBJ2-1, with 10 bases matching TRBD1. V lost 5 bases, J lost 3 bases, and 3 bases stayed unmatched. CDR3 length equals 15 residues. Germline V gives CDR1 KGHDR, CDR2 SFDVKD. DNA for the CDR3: TGTGCCACCAGTGGGACAGGGGGACTCTACAATGAGCAGTTCTTC. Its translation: CATSGTGGLYNEQFF.

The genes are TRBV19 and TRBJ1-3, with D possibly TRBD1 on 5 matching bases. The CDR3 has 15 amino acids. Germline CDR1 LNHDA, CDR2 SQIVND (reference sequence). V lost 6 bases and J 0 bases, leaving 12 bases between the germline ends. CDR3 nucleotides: TGTGCCAGTAGCCCCTGGGGCAGCTCTGGAAACACCATATATTTT. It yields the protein CASSPWGSSGNTIYF.